These T cell receptor beta chains were read from a single sample in a study of shared clonotypes between healthy human individuals. Using immunoSEQ multiplex PCR, the repertoire was profiled, and TCRdb retains in-frame clones only, with some absent. The top ten clones hold approximately 1.2% of a sample with about 2 million clones, roughly 94% of them seen once. Source material: naive CD8+ T cells sorted from blood. These receptors originate from a man between 18 and 29 years old in good health. Each CDR3 is given with its conserved first and last residue. D genes are given only for firm matches. For some rows the clone size is stated as once, few or many, or as a class when expanded; others skip it.

CDR3 | DNA | length | size | D | J | V
CASSLALLGELNYGYTF | TGTGCCAGCAGCTTAGCGCTGTTGGGGGAATTAAACTATGGCTACACCTTC | 17 | . | . | TRBJ1-2 | TRBV7-9
CASNPQQDPSYEQYF | TGTGCCAGCAACCCACAACAGGACCCCTCCTACGAGCAGTACTTC | 15 | . | . | TRBJ2-7 | TRBV28
CASSDSKAGGLGEQYF | TGTGCCAGCAGTGACTCAAAGGCAGGGGGTCTAGGGGAGCAGTACTTC | 16 | . | TRBD1 | TRBJ2-7 | TRBV6-4
CASTVGPVNTGELFF | TGTGCCAGCACTGTAGGTCCGGTGAACACCGGGGAGCTGTTTTTT | 15 | . | . | TRBJ2-2 | TRBV28
CATSSVSVNTEAFF | TGTGCCACCAGCAGCGTCAGTGTGAACACTGAAGCTTTCTTT | 14 | . | . | TRBJ1-1 | TRBV15
CASSQLTGTKGEQYF | TGCGCCAGCAGCCAACTTACCGGGACAAAGGGCGAGCAGTACTTC | 15 | once | . | TRBJ2-7 | TRBV4-3
CATSSLADSYNEQFF | TGTGCCACCTCCTCCCTGGCTGACTCCTACAATGAGCAGTTCTTC | 15 | . | . | TRBJ2-1 | TRBV28
CASSLAGSNQPQHF | TGTGCCAGCAGCTTAGCAGGGTCCAATCAGCCCCAGCATTTT | 14 | . | . | TRBJ1-5 | TRBV11-2
CASSEGYPSYEQYF | TGTGCCAGCAGTGAAGGCTATCCCTCCTACGAGCAGTACTTC | 14 | . | . | TRBJ2-7 | TRBV6-1
CASSPTSGTYNEQFF | TGTGCCAGCAGCCCCACTTCAGGGACCTACAATGAGCAGTTCTTC | 15 | once | . | TRBJ2-1 | TRBV7-6
CASNLLTDTQYF | TGTGCCAGCAACCTCCTCACGGATACGCAGTATTTT | 12 | . | . | TRBJ2-3 | TRBV6-5
CASRQADVSNYGYTF | TGTGCCAGCAGACAGGCCGACGTTTCTAACTATGGCTACACCTTC | 15 | . | . | TRBJ1-2 | TRBV6-6
CASSLSWEQYF | TGTGCCAGCAGCTTGTCGTGGGAGCAGTACTTC | 11 | . | . | TRBJ2-7 | TRBV5-6
CATLRGYTEAFF | TGTGCCACCCTAAGGGGGTACACTGAAGCTTTCTTT | 12 | . | . | TRBJ1-1 | TRBV28
CASSFGGTYEQYF | TGTGCCAGCAGCTTCGGAGGGACCTACGAGCAGTACTTC | 13 | once | . | TRBJ2-7 | TRBV5-6
CASSLELAATYQETQYF | TGTGCCAGCAGCTTGGAACTAGCGGCTACGTACCAAGAGACCCAGTACTTC | 17 | . | TRBD2 | TRBJ2-5 | TRBV5-4
CASMYPSTDTQYF | TGTGCCAGCATGTACCCTAGCACAGATACGCAGTATTTT | 13 | once | . | TRBJ2-3 | TRBV7-9
CASKMAGANVLTF | TGTGCCAGCAAGATGGCTGGGGCCAACGTCCTGACTTTC | 13 | . | . | TRBJ2-6 | TRBV13
CASRAGQGHEKLFF | TGTGCCAGCAGGGCGGGACAGGGCCATGAAAAACTGTTTTTT | 14 | . | TRBD1 | TRBJ1-4 | TRBV28
CAWSREGEQYF | TGTGCCTGGAGTCGAGAGGGCGAGCAGTACTTC | 11 | once | . | TRBJ2-7 | TRBV30
CASSPRDGFNEQFF | TGTGCCAGCAGTCCTCGGGACGGGTTCAATGAGCAGTTCTTC | 14 | . | . | TRBJ2-1 | TRBV27
CASQLAGGLDEQFF | TGTGCCAGCCAGCTAGCGGGGGGGCTAGATGAGCAGTTCTTC | 14 | once | TRBD2 | TRBJ2-1 | TRBV27
CASSVDEGGPVNTQYF | TGTGCCAGCAGCGTAGACGAGGGGGGGCCGGTAAATACGCAGTATTTT | 16 | . | . | TRBJ2-3 | TRBV9
CASSGGLAGAVFYNEQFF | TGCGCCAGCAGCGGGGGACTAGCGGGGGCCGTGTTTTACAATGAGCAGTTCTTC | 18 | . | TRBD2 | TRBJ2-1 | TRBV5-1
CASSAFRGGGANTEAFF | TGTGCCAGCAGTGCCTTTCGAGGGGGGGGCGCGAACACTGAAGCTTTCTTT | 17 | . | . | TRBJ1-1 | TRBV6-1
CASSQDGGANTGELFF | TGCGCCAGCAGCCAAGACGGCGGCGCGAACACCGGGGAGCTGTTTTTT | 16 | . | . | TRBJ2-2 | TRBV4-3
CASSQHPYETPGQDFYEQYF | TGTGCCAGCAGCCAACATCCCTATGAAACACCGGGACAGGACTTCTACGAGCAGTACTTC | 20 | . | TRBD1 | TRBJ2-7 | TRBV4-2
CASSFTQTYNEQFF | TGTGCCAGCAGCTTTACCCAGACCTACAATGAGCAGTTCTTC | 14 | . | . | TRBJ2-1 | TRBV5-4
CATIASPSYNEQFF | TGTGCCACTATAGCGTCCCCCTCCTACAATGAGCAGTTCTTC | 14 | . | . | TRBJ2-1 | TRBV2
CAISDGGLYEQYF | TGTGCCATCAGTGACGGAGGTCTCTACGAGCAGTACTTC | 13 | . | . | TRBJ2-7 | TRBV10-3
CASSLLLGEKLFF | TGTGCCAGCAGTTTATTGTTGGGGGAAAAACTGTTTTTT | 13 | . | . | TRBJ1-4 | TRBV28
CASSSPPGPTEAFF | TGTGCCAGCAGTTCCCCCCCAGGGCCCACTGAAGCTTTCTTT | 14 | . | . | TRBJ1-1 | TRBV6-7